This note documents a single TCR beta chain sequence. This clone is regarded as medium-sized (0.01 to 0.1%). Its binding antigen is unknown. No much larger clone exists at a distance of one base, and base qualities are not known. V loses 4 bases at its end and J loses 7 bases; junction bases beyond the gene matches: 2. CDR1 and CDR2 (LGHDT, YNNKEL) derive from the germline V gene (reference sequence). Its CDR3 holds 13 amino acids, cysteine through phenylalanine. Only CDR3 DNA is held: 39 bases, read in frame from base 1. These data are taken from a study of intratumoral heterogeneity in liver cancer. Context from the whole study: In the full approximately 14-patient cohort, the median age was around 69 years and the majority of patients were male. To examine intratumor heterogeneity, the study integrated RNA-seq, DNA sequencing, TCR-seq and SNP array data obtained from multiple regions of hepatocellular carcinoma specimens. A total of 71 multiregional samples from approximately 15 HCC patients, consisting of approximately 51 tumoral and about 20 adjacent nontumoral regions, were included in the overall cohort.

All patients had early-stage hepatocellular carcinoma and received no therapy before surgical resection. Sampled areas lacked macroscopic evidence of necrosis or hemorrhage. Multiple regions from a couple of patients underwent TCR sequencing (ImmunoSeq). Frozen tissue samples from resection were taken at least 1 cm away from one another. Samples labelled N came from nontumoral liver tissue adjacent to the tumor. Genomic DNA was isolated from bulk tissue with the DNeasy blood and tissue kit. Using the immunoSEQ assay, the TCR beta chain CDR3 regions were sequenced from genomic DNA. Rearranged VDJ segments were amplified with primers that anneal to V and J segments. As for how the authors treated the data: Clonality and richness metrics were computed with the ImmunoSeq Analyzer software. Differentially abundant clones between regions were identified using Fisher's exact test plus a beta-binomial method for added stringency. Sourced from immuneACCESS, this table was stored by TCRdb with only in-frame sequences that have V and J called. A share of the clones is absent; for the studies checked, an unresolved V gene accounts for under half, and the remainder has no known explanation. V and J calls and clone size are as listed in that table; D and trimming were resolved from the DNA. This sample comprises just over 20,000 clones, 73% of them detected only once. The ten largest make up approximately 18% of the sample.

Findings and caveats that apply to the study as a whole: The authors noted a relatively low number of patients and under-sampled tumor-infiltrating lymphocyte representation as limitations.

The sequence came from a woman aged 65 to 85 with hepatocellular carcinoma. The rearranged segments are TRBV3-1 (or the pseudogene TRBV3-2) and TRBJ2-2, and 8 junction bases match TRBD2. Sample: tumor-adjacent normal tissue, taken before any cancer treatment. At the DNA level, the sequence is TGTGCCAGCAGCCCACTAGCGGTCGGGGAGCTGTTTTTT. Its coded protein is CASSPLAVGELFF.